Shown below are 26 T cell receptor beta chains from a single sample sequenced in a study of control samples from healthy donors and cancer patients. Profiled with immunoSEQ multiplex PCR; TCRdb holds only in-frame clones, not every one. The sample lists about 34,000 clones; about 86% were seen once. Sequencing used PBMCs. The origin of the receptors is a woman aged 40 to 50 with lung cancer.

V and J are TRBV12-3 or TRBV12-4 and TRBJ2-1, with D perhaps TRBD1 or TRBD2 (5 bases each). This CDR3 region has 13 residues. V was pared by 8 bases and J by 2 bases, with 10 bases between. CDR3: CASRGDAYNEQFF. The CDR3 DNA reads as TGTGCCAGCCGAGGGGATGCCTACAATGAGCAGTTCTTC.

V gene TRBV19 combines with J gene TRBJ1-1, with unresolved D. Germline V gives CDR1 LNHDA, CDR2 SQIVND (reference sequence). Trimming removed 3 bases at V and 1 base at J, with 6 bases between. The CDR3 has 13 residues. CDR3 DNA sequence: TGTGCCAGTAGTATTGGGCGGAACACTGAAGCTTTCTTT. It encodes CASSIGRNTEAFF.

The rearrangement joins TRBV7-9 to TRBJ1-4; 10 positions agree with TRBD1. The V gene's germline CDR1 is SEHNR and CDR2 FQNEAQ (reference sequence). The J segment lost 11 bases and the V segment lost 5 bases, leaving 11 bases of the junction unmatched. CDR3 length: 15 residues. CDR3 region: CASSGRGTGARKLFF. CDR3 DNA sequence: TGTGCCAGCAGCGGAAGGGGGACAGGGGCGCGGAAACTGTTTTTT.

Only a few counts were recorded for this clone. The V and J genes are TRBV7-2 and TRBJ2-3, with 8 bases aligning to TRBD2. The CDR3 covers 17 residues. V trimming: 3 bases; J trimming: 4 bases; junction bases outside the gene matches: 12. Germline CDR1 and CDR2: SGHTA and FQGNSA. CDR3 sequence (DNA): TGTGCCAGCAGCTTGGAGGGGTCGCGGGGGGTACCAGATACGCAGTATTTT. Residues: CASSLEGSRGVPDTQYF.

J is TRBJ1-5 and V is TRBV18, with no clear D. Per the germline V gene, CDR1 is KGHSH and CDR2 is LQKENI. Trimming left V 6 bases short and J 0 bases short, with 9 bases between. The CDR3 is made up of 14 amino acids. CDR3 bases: TGTGCCAGCTCTCTCGACTATAGCAATCAGCCCCAGCATTTT. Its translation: CASSLDYSNQPQHF.

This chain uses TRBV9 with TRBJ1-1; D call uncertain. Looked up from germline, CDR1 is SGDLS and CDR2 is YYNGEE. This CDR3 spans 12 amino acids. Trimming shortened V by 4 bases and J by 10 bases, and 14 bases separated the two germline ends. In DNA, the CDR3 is TGTGCCAGCAGCATGCCTGGTGGTCGAGCTTTCTTT. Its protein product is CASSMPGGRAFF.

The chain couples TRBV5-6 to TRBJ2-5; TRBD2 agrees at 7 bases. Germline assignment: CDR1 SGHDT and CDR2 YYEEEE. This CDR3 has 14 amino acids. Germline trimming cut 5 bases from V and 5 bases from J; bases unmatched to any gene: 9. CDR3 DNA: TGTGCCAGCAGTAGAGGCGGGGGTGAGGAGACCCAGTACTTC. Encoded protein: CASSRGGGEETQYF.

The CDR3 loop is CATSRDPGDEQYF. CDR3 coding DNA: TGTGCCACCAGCAGGGACCCGGGGGACGAGCAGTACTTC. The chain joins TRBV15 to TRBJ2-7; D might be TRBD2 (6 bases). Germline V gene data show CDR1 as LNHNV and CDR2 as YYDKDF (reference sequence). Trimming took off 3 bases at V and 5 bases at J, with 11 bases between the two ends. The CDR3 spans 13 residues.

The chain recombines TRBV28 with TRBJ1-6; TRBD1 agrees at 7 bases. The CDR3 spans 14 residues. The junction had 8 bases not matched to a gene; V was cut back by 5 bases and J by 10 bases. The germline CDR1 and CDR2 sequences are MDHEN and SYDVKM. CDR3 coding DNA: TGTGCCAGCAGTCCACGGACAGGCGGATCACCCCTCCACTTT. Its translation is CASSPRTGGSPLHF.

CDR3 amino acids: CASSSPPERAKNIQYF. The CDR3 nucleotides are TGTGCCAGCAGCTCCCCCCCAGAGCGAGCCAAAAACATTCAGTACTTC. V usage is TRBV7-2 and J usage is TRBJ2-4; D remains unclear. The CDR3 length is 16 residues. With 4 bases removed from V and 0 bases from J, the gap between germline ends came to 13 bases. Germline CDR1 SGHTA, CDR2 FQGNSA.

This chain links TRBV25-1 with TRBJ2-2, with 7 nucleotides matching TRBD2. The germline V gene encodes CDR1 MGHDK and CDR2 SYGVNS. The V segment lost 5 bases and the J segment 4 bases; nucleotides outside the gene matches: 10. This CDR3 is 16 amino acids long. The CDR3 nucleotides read TGTGCCAGCAGTTCGCCGGGAGGCTCCCTCACCGGGGAGCTGTTTTTT. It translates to CASSSPGGSLTGELFF.

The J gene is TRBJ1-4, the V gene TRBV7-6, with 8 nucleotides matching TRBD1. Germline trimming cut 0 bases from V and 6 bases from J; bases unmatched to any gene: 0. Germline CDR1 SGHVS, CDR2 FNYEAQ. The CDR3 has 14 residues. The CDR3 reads CASSLATGDEKLFF. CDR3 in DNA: TGTGCCAGCAGCTTAGCGACAGGGGATGAAAAACTGTTTTTT. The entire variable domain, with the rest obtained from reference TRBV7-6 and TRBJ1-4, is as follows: GAGVSQSPRYKVTKRGQDVALRCDPISGHVSLYWYRQALGQGPEFLTYFNYEAQQDKSGLPNDRFSAERPEGSISTLTIQRTEQRDSAMYRCASSLATGDEKLFFGSGTQLSVL.

The CDR3 protein is CAWTPLSGQGRYGYTF. CDR3 DNA sequence: TGTGCCTGGACACCCCTCTCGGGACAGGGGAGATATGGCTACACCTTC. This chain uses TRBV30 with TRBJ1-2, with TRBD1 matching over 10 bases. The CDR3 is made up of 16 amino acids. CDR1 GTSNPN and CDR2 SVGIG come from the germline V gene (reference sequence). J lost 5 bases, V lost 4 bases, and 13 bases had no gene match.

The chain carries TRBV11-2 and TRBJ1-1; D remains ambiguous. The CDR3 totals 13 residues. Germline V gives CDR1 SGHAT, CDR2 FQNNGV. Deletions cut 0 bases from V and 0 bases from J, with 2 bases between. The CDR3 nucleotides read TGTGCCAGCAGCTTAGACTTGAACACTGAAGCTTTCTTT. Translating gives CASSLDLNTEAFF.

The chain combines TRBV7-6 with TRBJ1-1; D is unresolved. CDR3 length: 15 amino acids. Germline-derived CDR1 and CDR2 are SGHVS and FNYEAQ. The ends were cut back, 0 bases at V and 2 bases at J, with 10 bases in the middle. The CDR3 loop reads CASSLASLGNTEAFF. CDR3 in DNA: TGTGCCAGCAGCTTAGCGAGTTTGGGTAACACTGAAGCTTTCTTT. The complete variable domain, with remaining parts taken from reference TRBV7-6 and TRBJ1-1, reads GAGVSQSPRYKVTKRGQDVALRCDPISGHVSLYWYRQALGQGPEFLTYFNYEAQQDKSGLPNDRFSAERPEGSISTLTIQRTEQRDSAMYRCASSLASLGNTEAFFGQGTRLTVV.

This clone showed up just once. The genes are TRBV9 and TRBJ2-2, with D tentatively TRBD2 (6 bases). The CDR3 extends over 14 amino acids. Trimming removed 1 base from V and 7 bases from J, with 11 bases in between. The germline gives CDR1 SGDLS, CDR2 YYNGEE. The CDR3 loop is CASSVTGGNGELFF. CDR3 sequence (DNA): TGTGCCAGCAGCGTAACCGGGGGTAACGGGGAGCTGTTTTTT.

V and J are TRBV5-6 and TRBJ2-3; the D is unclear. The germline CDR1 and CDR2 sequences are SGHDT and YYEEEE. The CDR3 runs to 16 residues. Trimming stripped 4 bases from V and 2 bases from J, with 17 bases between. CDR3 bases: TGTGCCAGCAGCCACGTTGGGGTTAAACCCACAGATACGCAGTATTTT. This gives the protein CASSHVGVKPTDTQYF.

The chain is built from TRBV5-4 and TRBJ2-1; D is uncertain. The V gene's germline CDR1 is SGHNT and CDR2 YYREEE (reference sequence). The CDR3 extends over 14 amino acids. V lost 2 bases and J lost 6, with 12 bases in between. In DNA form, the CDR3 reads TGTGCCAGCAGCTTTAGATCGCCGGGCAATGAGCAGTTCTTC. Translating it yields CASSFRSPGNEQFF. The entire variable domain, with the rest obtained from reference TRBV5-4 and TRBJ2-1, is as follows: ETGVTQSPTHLIKTRGQQVTLRCSSQSGHNTVSWYQQALGQGPQFIFQYYREEENGRGNFPPRFSGLQFPNYSSELNVNALELDDSALYLCASSFRSPGNEQFFGPGTRLTVL.

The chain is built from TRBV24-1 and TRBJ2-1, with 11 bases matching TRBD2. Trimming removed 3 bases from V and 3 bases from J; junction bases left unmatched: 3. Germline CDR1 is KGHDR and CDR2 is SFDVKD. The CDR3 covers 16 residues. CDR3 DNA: TGTGCCACCAGTGATCAGACTAGCGGGGTCTACAATGAGCAGTTCTTC. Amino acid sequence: CATSDQTSGVYNEQFF.

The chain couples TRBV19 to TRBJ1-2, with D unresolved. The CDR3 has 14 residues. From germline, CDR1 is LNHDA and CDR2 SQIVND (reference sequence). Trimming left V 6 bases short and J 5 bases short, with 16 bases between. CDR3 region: CASRDPGIAYGYTF. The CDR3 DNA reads TGTGCCAGTAGAGATCCCGGGATTGCGTATGGCTACACCTTC. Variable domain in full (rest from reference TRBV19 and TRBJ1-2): DGGITQSPKYLFRKEGQNVTLSCEQNLNHDAMYWYRQDPGQGLRLIYYSQIVNDFQKGDIAEGYSVSREKKESFPLTVTSAQKNPTAFYLCASRDPGIAYGYTFGSGTRLTVV.

CDR3 protein: CASSVGRAAEKLFF. Written as DNA, the CDR3 is TGTGCCAGCAGCGTAGGTCGAGCGGCCGAAAAACTGTTTTTT. This sequence joins TRBV9 and TRBJ1-4; no reliable D call. The CDR3 spans 14 residues. The V gene's germline CDR1 is SGDLS and CDR2 YYNGEE. V shed 0 bases and J shed 8 bases, with 11 bases lying between them.

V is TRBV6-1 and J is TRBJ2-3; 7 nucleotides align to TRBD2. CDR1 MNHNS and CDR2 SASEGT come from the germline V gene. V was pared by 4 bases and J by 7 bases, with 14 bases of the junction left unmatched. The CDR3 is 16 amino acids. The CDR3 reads CASSAQDLRGTNTQYF. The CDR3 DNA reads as TGTGCCAGCAGTGCCCAGGACCTGCGGGGGACGAATACGCAGTATTTT.

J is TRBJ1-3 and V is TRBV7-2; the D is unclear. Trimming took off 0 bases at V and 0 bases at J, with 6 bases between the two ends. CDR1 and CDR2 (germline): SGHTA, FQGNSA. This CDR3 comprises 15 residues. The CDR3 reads CASSLAVSSGNTIYF. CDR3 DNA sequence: TGTGCCAGCAGCTTAGCGGTCAGCTCTGGAAACACCATATATTTT.

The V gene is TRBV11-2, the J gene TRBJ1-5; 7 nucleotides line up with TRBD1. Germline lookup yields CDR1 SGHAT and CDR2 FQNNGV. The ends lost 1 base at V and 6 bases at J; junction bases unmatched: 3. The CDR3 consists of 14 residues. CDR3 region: CASSLAAGGQPQHF. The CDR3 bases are TGTGCCAGCAGCTTAGCGGCAGGGGGTCAGCCCCAGCATTTT.

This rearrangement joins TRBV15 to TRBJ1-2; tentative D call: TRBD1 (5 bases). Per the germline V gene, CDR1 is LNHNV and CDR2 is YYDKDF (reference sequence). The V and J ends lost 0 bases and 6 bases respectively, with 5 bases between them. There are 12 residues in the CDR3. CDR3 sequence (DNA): TGTGCCACCAGCAGAGACAGGGATGGCTACACCTTC. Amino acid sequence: CATSRDRDGYTF. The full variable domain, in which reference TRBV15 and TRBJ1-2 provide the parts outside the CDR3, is DAMVIQNPRYQVTQFGKPVTLSCSQTLNHNVMYWYQQKSSQAPKLLFHYYDKDFNNEADTPDNFQSRRPNTSFCFLDIRSPGLGDTAMYLCATSRDRDGYTFGSGTRLTVV.

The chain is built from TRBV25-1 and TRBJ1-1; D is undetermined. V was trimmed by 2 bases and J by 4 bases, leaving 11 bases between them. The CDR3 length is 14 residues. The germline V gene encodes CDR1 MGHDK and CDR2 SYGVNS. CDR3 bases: TGTGCCAGCAGTGAAGAAGGCGGATCCACTGAAGCTTTCTTT. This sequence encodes CASSEEGGSTEAFF.